The 12 T cell receptor beta chains below come from one sample, sequenced in a study of blood T cell repertoires in COVID-19. TCRdb's table, derived via immunoSEQ multiplex PCR, lists solely in-frame clones and lacks some. Altogether hundreds of thousands of clones are present, roughly 90% being singletons, with the ten largest covering 2% to 3%. Sequenced material: PBMCs or T cells enriched from blood (not recorded which). All receptors derive from a man aged 60-69 years who had recovered from COVID-19.

V is TRBV6-5 and J is TRBJ2-1, with D perhaps matching TRBD2 (5 bases). The CDR3 is made up of 14 amino acids. Trimming pared 6 bases from V and 3 bases from J, leaving 12 bases between. CDR1 is MNHEY and CDR2 is SVGAGI in the germline V gene. The CDR3 nucleotides are TGTGCCAGCAGGGGAGACGGGATCTACAATGAGCAGTTCTTC. It yields the protein CASRGDGIYNEQFF.

The genes are TRBV5-6 and TRBJ2-3; TRBD2 is a possible D gene (6 bases). Trimming removed 2 bases from V and 2 bases from J, with 9 bases in between. This CDR3 region has 14 residues. Per germline, CDR1 SGHDT and CDR2 YYEEEE. The CDR3, as DNA: TGTGCCAGCAGCTTTCTAGCGTTCACAGATACGCAGTATTTT. Its translation is CASSFLAFTDTQYF.

The rearrangement uses TRBV11-3 and TRBJ2-1, with D perhaps TRBD2 (5 bases). Looked up from germline, CDR1 is SGHNT and CDR2 is YENEEA. Between the trimmed V and J ends, which lost 3 bases and 0 bases, there was a span of 12 bases. This CDR3 spans 16 amino acids. The CDR3 region is CASSFEGSDSYNEQFF. The DNA for the CDR3 is TGTGCCAGCAGCTTCGAAGGTAGCGACTCCTACAATGAGCAGTTCTTC.

The gene calls are TRBV19 and TRBJ1-2, with 9 bases that match TRBD1. CDR1 and CDR2 (germline): LNHDA, SQIVND (reference sequence). The J segment lost 4 bases and the V segment lost 7 bases, leaving 10 bases of the junction unmatched. This CDR3 contains 15 residues. The CDR3 DNA reads TGTGCCAGTACCCCTAACAGGGGGCGAGTCTATGGCTACACCTTC. This gives the protein CASTPNRGRVYGYTF.

The genes are TRBV3-1 (or the pseudogene TRBV3-2) and TRBJ2-7, with 9 bases identical to TRBD2. The junction had 6 bases not matched to a gene; V was cut back by 6 bases and J by 3 bases. Looked up from germline, CDR1 is LGHDT and CDR2 is YNNKEL (reference sequence). The CDR3 consists of 14 residues. In DNA, the CDR3 is TGTGCCAGCAGAGCAGCGGGGGGCGGCTACGAGCAGTACTTC. This codes for CASRAAGGGYEQYF.

The chain is built from TRBV4-3 and TRBJ1-3; no clear D. The CDR3 has 15 residues. From germline, CDR1 is LGHNA and CDR2 YSLEER. The V gene lost 0 bases and the J gene lost 7 bases, with 13 bases spanning the gap. The CDR3 nucleotides are TGCGCCAGCAGCCAAGATTCCAGTTTCTTTAACACCATATATTTT. Its translation: CASSQDSSFFNTIYF.

Only one count was recorded for this clone. This rearrangement joins TRBV6-5 to TRBJ2-7, with 8 bases fitting TRBD2. This CDR3 spans 16 amino acids. The germline V gene encodes CDR1 MNHEY and CDR2 SVGAGI. Unmatched junction bases numbered 8, after V lost 2 bases and J lost 2 bases. The CDR3 loop reads CASSYAPAGVPYEQYF. The CDR3 DNA follows: TGTGCCAGCAGTTACGCCCCAGCGGGAGTACCCTACGAGCAGTACTTC.

This clone is a singleton in its sample. The chain couples TRBV5-1 to TRBJ2-1; possibly TRBD1 for D (5 bases). This CDR3 region has 12 residues. In germline, CDR1 is SGHRS, CDR2 YFSETQ. V shed 1 base and J shed 8 bases, with 7 bases lying between them. The chain's CDR3 is CASSLWGDEQFF. CDR3 DNA: TGCGCCAGCAGCTTGTGGGGCGATGAGCAGTTCTTC.

V is TRBV19 and J is TRBJ1-2; TRBD1 matches at 7 bases. The V segment lost 2 bases and the J segment 5 bases; nucleotides outside the gene matches: 14. Germline assignment: CDR1 LNHDA and CDR2 SQIVND (reference sequence). There are 17 residues in the CDR3. The CDR3 DNA sequence: TGTGCCAGTAGTATAACATCCGGGACAGAAAAATTTTATGGCTACACCTTC. Its protein product is CASSITSGTEKFYGYTF.

Details on this clone: Other DNA sequences in this specimen translate into the identical CDR3. This chain links TRBV12-3 or TRBV12-4 with TRBJ2-7; D is possibly TRBD1 (5 bases). The CDR3 extends over 12 amino acids. V was pared by 5 bases and J by 2 bases, with 7 bases between. In nucleotides, the CDR3 is TGTGCCAGCAGTGACAGAACCTACGAGCAGTACTTC. This codes for CASSDRTYEQYF.

V usage is TRBV25-1 and J usage is TRBJ1-4; a weak D match, TRBD1 (6 bases). The V end lost 3 bases, the J end lost 8 bases, and 10 bases lay between the germline ends. The CDR3 is 13 amino acids. Germline V gives CDR1 MGHDK, CDR2 SYGVNS. CDR3 sequence reads: CASSDWTEEKLFF. Written as DNA, the CDR3 is TGTGCCAGCAGTGACTGGACAGAAGAAAAACTGTTTTTT. The complete variable domain, with remaining parts taken from reference TRBV25-1 and TRBJ1-4, reads EADIYQTPRYLVIGTGKKITLECSQTMGHDKMYWYQQDPGMELHLIHYSYGVNSTEKGDLSSESTVSRIRTEHFPLTLESARPSHTSQYLCASSDWTEEKLFFGSGTQLSVL.

The gene calls are TRBV7-9 and TRBJ1-4, with D uncertain. In germline, CDR1 is SEHNR, CDR2 FQNEAQ (reference sequence). The CDR3 is 15 residues long. V was pared by 1 base and J by 7 bases, with 13 bases between. The CDR3 bases are TGTGCCAGCAGCTTAGGTCGGGGTCCGTCTGAAAAACTGTTTTTT. This encodes CASSLGRGPSEKLFF.